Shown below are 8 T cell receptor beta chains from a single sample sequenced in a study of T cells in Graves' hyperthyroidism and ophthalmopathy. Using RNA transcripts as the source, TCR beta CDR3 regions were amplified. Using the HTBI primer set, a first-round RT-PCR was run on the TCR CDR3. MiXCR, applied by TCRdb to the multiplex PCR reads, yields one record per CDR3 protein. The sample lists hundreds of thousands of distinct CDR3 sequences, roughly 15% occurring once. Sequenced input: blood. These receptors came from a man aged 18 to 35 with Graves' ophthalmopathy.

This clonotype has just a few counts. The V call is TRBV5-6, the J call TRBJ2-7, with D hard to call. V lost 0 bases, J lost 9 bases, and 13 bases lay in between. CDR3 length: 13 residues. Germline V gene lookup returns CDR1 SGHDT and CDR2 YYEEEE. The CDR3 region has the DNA TGTGCCAGCAGCTTGGTGGGCTCCGGCTGGCAGTACTTC. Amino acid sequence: CASSLVGSGWQYF.

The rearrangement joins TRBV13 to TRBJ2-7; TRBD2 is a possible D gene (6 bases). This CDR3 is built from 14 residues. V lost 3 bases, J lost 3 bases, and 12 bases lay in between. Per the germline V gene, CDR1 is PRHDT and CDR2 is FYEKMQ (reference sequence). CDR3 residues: CASSLGRGNYEQYF. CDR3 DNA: TGTGCCAGCAGCTTGGGGCGGGGAAACTACGAGCAGTACTTC.

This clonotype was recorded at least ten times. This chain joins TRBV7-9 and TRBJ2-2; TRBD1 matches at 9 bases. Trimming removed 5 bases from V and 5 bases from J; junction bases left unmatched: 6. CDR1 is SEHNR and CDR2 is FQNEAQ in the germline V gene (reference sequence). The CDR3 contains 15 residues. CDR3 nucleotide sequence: TGTGCCAGCAGCCATTGGGACAGGGAAACCGGGGAGCTGTTTTTT. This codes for CASSHWDRETGELFF.

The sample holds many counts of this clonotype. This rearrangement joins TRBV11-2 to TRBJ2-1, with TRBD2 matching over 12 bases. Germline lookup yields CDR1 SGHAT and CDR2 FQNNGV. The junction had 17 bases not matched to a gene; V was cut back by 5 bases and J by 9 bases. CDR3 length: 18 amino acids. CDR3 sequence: CASSPGLTSGGGRSEQFF. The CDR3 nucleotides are TGTGCCAGCAGCCCAGGCTTGACTAGCGGGGGAGGGCGGAGTGAGCAGTTCTTC.

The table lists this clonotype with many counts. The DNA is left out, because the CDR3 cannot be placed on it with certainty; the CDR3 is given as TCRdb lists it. The CDR3: CASSQHFGNTEAFF. The chain combines TRBV3-1 with TRBJ1-1. CDR1 and CDR2 from the germline V gene are LGHDT and YNNKEL (reference sequence). A total of 14 residues make up the CDR3, ends included.

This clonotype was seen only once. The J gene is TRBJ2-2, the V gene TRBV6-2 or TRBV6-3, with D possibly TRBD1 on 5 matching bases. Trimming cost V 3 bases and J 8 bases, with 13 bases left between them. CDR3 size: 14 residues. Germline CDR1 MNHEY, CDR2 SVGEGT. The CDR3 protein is CASSYQGPGGELFF. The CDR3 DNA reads TGTGCCAGCAGTTATCAGGGTCCGGGTGGGGAGCTGTTTTTT.

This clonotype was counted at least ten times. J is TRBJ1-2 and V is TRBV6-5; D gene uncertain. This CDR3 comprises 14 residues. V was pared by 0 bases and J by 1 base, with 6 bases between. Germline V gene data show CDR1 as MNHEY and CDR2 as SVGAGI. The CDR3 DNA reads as TGTGCCAGCAGTTACTCAGGTAGTAACTATGGCTACACCTTC. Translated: CASSYSGSNYGYTF.

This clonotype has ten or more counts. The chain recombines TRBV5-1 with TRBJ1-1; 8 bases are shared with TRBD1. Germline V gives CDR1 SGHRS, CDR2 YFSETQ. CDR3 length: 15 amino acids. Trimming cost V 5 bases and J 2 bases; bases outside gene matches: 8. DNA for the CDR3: TGCGCCAGCAGGTCCTTGACAGGGGTAAACACTGAAGCTTTCTTT. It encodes CASRSLTGVNTEAFF.